The following is a TCR beta chain sequence with its context. Its target is not known. This CDR3 is 15 amino acids long. The germline V gene has CDR1 SNHLY and CDR2 FYNNEI. The ends lost 6 bases at V and 4 bases at J; junction bases unmatched: 6. 13 Jbeta primers and 60 Vbeta primers were used for the PCR. The repertoire was sequenced with immunoSEQ multiplex PCR; TCRdb's copy has only in-frame clones and lacks some. This table holds 75,000 to 90,000 clones, 55% to 65% found once. These data belong to a study of cytomegalovirus exposure and HLA in healthy donors. General study results and limits: A later analysis reportedly found that, within productive TCRs, an Asian-associated ancestry cluster had fewer N-insertions than the mean observed across the 666 donors.

The TCR comes from a woman in her thirties or forties in good health and CMV-seropositive. The chain combines TRBV2 with TRBJ2-1; 10 positions match TRBD1. The sequenced material came from PBMCs. This CDR3 reads CASRKGTGAYNEQFF. The CDR3 nucleotides read TGTGCCAGCAGAAAAGGGACAGGGGCTTACAATGAGCAGTTCTTC.